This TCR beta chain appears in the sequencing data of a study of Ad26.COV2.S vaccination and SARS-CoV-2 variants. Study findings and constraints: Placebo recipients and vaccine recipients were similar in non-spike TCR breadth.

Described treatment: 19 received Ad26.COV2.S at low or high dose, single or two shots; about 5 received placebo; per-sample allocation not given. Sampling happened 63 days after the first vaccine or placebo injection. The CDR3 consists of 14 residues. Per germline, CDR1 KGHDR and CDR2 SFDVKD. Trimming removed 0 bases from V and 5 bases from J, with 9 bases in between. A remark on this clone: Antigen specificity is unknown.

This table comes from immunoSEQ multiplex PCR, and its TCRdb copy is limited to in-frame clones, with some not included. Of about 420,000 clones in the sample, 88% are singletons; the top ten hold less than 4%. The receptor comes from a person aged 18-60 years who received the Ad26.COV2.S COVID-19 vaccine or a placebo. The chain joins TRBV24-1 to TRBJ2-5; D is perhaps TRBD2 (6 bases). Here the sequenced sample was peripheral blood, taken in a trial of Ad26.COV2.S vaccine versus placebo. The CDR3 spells CATSDLGGEETQYF. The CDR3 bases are TGTGCCACCAGTGATTTGGGCGGGGAGGAGACCCAGTACTTC.